The T cell receptor beta chain under discussion was sequenced for a study of blood T cell repertoires in COVID-19. Overall study context: Whether acute or convalescent, the COVID-19 samples came from the United States, Italy and Spain. Sample material is recorded as cDNA or gDNA derived from T cells, B-cell-depleted T cells, or PBMCs.

In the original processing: Cell counts per sample came from amplifying reference gene primers. Clones were read by immunoSEQ multiplex PCR, and TCRdb kept only the in-frame ones, dropping some. D and trimming were read from the DNA, whereas the V and J calls and clone size are those reported in that table. This sample has a few hundred thousand clones, with roughly 82% found just once. Germline CDR1 SNHLY, CDR2 FYNNEI. The CDR3 runs 15 residues. The germline V and J ends were trimmed by 4 bases and 4 bases, with 14 bases remaining between them. The V call is TRBV2, the J call TRBJ1-5, with a possible D match to TRBD1 (5 bases). The source material was peripheral blood. The source is a woman aged 45 to 65 with acute or convalescent COVID-19. This chain's CDR3 is CASSGGRQRNQPQHF. The CDR3 DNA sequence: TGTGCCAGCAGTGGTGGCCGACAGAGGAATCAGCCCCAGCATTTT.